Presented here are 9 T cell receptor beta chains from one specimen sequenced in a study of technical replicates of blood from four donors. Measured with immunoSEQ multiplex PCR; TCRdb has only the in-frame clones, and not every one. The sample lists about 49,000 clones, roughly 92% seen once, with approximately 4% in the top ten. The sequenced sample consisted of PBMCs. The receptors stem from a human donor in good health. Some clones in this sample may be carry-over from other donors' samples.

This chain joins TRBV5-6 and TRBJ2-3; no firm D call. CDR3 length: 14 amino acids. The germline V gene encodes CDR1 SGHDT and CDR2 YYEEEE. Trimming removed 5 bases from V and 1 base from J, with 11 bases in between. CDR3 in DNA: TGTGCCAGCAGTTCCAGGTTTCGCACAGATACGCAGTATTTT. Protein sequence: CASSSRFRTDTQYF.

This clone came up once. The J gene is TRBJ2-3, the V gene TRBV7-6; 7 nucleotides line up with TRBD2. CDR1 is SGHVS, CDR2 FNYEAQ, per germline. The trim removed 6 bases at V and 4 bases at J, leaving 4 bases unmatched. The CDR3 spans 13 residues. CDR3 DNA sequence: TGTGCCAGCAGTAAGACTAGCCCAGATACGCAGTATTTT. Translation gives CASSKTSPDTQYF.

The chain links TRBV6-5 to TRBJ2-3; 11 bases match TRBD2. V dropped 4 bases and J dropped 7; count of bases not matched to a gene: 4. Germline CDR1 is MNHEY and CDR2 is SVGAGI. The CDR3 loop spans 14 amino acids. The CDR3 DNA is TGTGCCAGCAGTTTAGGACTAGCGGGCAATACGCAGTATTTT. As protein: CASSLGLAGNTQYF.

The chain couples TRBV6-5 to TRBJ2-4, with 8 bases lining up with TRBD1. The J segment lost 0 bases and the V segment lost 6 bases, leaving 4 bases of the junction unmatched. Germline CDR1 MNHEY, CDR2 SVGAGI. This CDR3 comprises 15 residues. CDR3 sequence reads: CASRGQGLAKNIQYF. Written as DNA, the CDR3 is TGTGCCAGCAGAGGACAGGGACTAGCCAAAAACATTCAGTACTTC.

For the CDR3, the DNA is TGTGCCATCAAGCAGGGCATCGGGGAGCTGTTTTTT. It yields the protein CAIKQGIGELFF. This chain links TRBV10-3 with TRBJ2-2; maybe TRBD1 (5 bases). V lost 7 bases and J 7 bases, leaving 10 bases between the germline ends. Germline CDR1 is ENHRY and CDR2 is SYGVKD. The CDR3 runs 12 residues.

The chain links TRBV30 to TRBJ1-5, with unresolved D. Germline CDR1 GTSNPN, CDR2 SVGIG (reference sequence). CDR3 length: 13 amino acids. V was pared by 2 bases and J by 4 bases, with 9 bases between. The CDR3 loop reads CAWSSISNQPQHF. For the CDR3, the DNA is TGTGCCTGGAGTAGTATCAGTAATCAGCCCCAGCATTTT.

The chain has TRBV27 and TRBJ2-7, with D possibly TRBD2 on 6 matching bases. Germline V gene data show CDR1 as MNHEY and CDR2 as SMNVEV (reference sequence). CDR3 length: 14 amino acids. V lost 8 bases and J 0 bases, leaving 14 bases between the germline ends. Written as DNA, the CDR3 is TGTGCCAGCCCCGGGGTAGCGGTCTCCTACGAGCAGTACTTC. Its translation: CASPGVAVSYEQYF.

This sequence joins TRBV19 and TRBJ2-7; TRBD1 might be the D (5 bases). The CDR3 extends over 13 amino acids. Trimming cost V 7 bases and J 0 bases, with 10 bases left between them. Germline CDR1 reads LNHDA; CDR2 reads SQIVND (reference sequence). The CDR3 DNA is TGTGCCAGTAATTCACAGGCCTCCTACGAGCAGTACTTC. The encoded protein is CASNSQASYEQYF. Based on the CDR3 plus reference TRBV19 and TRBJ2-7, the full variable domain is DGGITQSPKYLFRKEGQNVTLSCEQNLNHDAMYWYRQDPGQGLRLIYYSQIVNDFQKGDIAEGYSVSREKKESFPLTVTSAQKNPTAFYLCASNSQASYEQYFGPGTRLTVT.

This chain connects TRBV7-9 to TRBJ2-7, with 7 bases identical to TRBD2. CDR1 is SEHNR, CDR2 FQNEAQ, per germline (reference sequence). The CDR3 spans 15 residues. Germline trimming cut 9 bases from V and 5 bases from J; bases unmatched to any gene: 16. CDR3 protein: CARPPRGDEADEQYF. CDR3 sequence (DNA): TGTGCCAGACCACCCCGGGGGGATGAGGCGGACGAGCAGTACTTC.